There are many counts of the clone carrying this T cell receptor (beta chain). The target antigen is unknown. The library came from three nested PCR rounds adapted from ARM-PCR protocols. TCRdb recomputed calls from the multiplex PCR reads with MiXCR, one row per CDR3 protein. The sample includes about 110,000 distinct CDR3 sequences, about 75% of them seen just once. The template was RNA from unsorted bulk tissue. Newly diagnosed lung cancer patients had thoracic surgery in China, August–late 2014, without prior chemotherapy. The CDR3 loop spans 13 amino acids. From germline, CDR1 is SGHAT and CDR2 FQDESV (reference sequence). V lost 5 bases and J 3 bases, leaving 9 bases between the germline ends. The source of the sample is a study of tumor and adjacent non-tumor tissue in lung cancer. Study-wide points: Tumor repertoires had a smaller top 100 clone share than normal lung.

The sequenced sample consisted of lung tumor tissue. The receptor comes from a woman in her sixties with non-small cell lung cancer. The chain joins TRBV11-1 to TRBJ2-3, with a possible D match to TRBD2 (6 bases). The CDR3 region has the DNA TGTGCCAGCAGCCGGGCGGGAACAGATACGCAGTATTTT. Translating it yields CASSRAGTDTQYF.